This T cell receptor (beta chain) stems from a study of Ad26.COV2.S vaccination and SARS-CoV-2 variants. Repertoires were generated with immunoSEQ multiplex PCR, while TCRdb's copy carries only in-frame clones and drops some. The data show roughly 420,000 clones, 75% to 90% seen once. Treatment in this sample: some 20 received Ad26.COV2.S at low or high dose, single or two shots; about five received placebo; per-sample allocation not given. The investigators took samples on day 63 after the first vaccine or placebo injection. V was pared by 7 bases and J by 5 bases, with 12 bases between. Germline V gives CDR1 SGDLS, CDR2 YYNGEE. This CDR3 is built from 13 residues.

The chain joins TRBV9 to TRBJ1-4; maybe TRBD1 (5 bases). Sequencing was performed on peripheral blood, taken in a trial of Ad26.COV2.S vaccine versus placebo. The TCR originated in a person aged 18 to 65 who received the Ad26.COV2.S COVID-19 vaccine or a placebo. The chain's CDR3 is CASSQAGNEKLFF. Written as DNA, the CDR3 is TGTGCCAGCTCCCAGGCAGGGAATGAAAAACTGTTTTTT.